The 25 T cell receptor beta chains presented below share a single source sample, sequenced in a study of T cells after yellow fever vaccination. TCRdb reprocessed the 5' RACE reads via MiXCR and lists one record per CDR3 protein. The sample has 500,000 to 650,000 distinct CDR3 sequences, about a sixth seen once. The sequences come from PBMCs, collected 5 days after the first yellow fever vaccination. These receptors came from a man between 18 and 29 years old who received the YFV17D yellow fever vaccine.

This clonotype was seen a handful of times. The V call is TRBV10-3, the J call TRBJ2-1; D could derive from TRBD1 or TRBD2 (5 bases each). Between the trimmed V and J ends, which lost 3 bases and 7 bases, there was a span of 13 bases. Germline CDR1 reads ENHRY; CDR2 reads SYGVKD. This CDR3 spans 14 amino acids. The CDR3 loop is CAISDKGSGNEQFF. As DNA, the CDR3 is TGTGCCATCAGTGATAAGGGGTCGGGGAATGAGCAGTTCTTC.

The chain employs TRBV3-1 and TRBJ1-1; D remains ambiguous. CDR1 LGHDT and CDR2 YNNKEL come from the germline V gene (reference sequence). The CDR3 is made up of 12 amino acids. Deletions cut 0 bases from V and 8 bases from J, with 7 bases between. The CDR3 region is CASSQEGREAFF. CDR3 nucleotides: TGTGCCAGCAGCCAAGAGGGGAGGGAAGCTTTCTTT.

The chain carries TRBV7-9 and TRBJ1-1; TRBD1 might be the D (5 bases). V dropped 1 base and J dropped 0 bases, with 9 bases sitting between them. The CDR3 length is 15 residues. Germline V gene lookup returns CDR1 SEHNR and CDR2 FQNEAQ (reference sequence). The DNA of the CDR3 is TGTGCCAGCAGCTTAGTTACAGGCTTGAACACTGAAGCTTTCTTT. Translation gives CASSLVTGLNTEAFF.

This clonotype has more than one count but fewer than ten. The chain is built from TRBV7-8 and TRBJ2-3; 10 nucleotides line up with TRBD2. Germline CDR1 is SGHVS and CDR2 is FQNEAQ. The CDR3 runs to 17 residues. The J segment lost 3 bases and the V segment lost 1 base, leaving 7 bases of the junction unmatched. In DNA, the CDR3 is TGTGCCAGCAGCTTAGTGGGGGGTAGCGGGGGGACAGATACGCAGTATTTT. Its translation: CASSLVGGSGGTDTQYF.

This chain uses TRBV9 with TRBJ1-6, with D possibly matching TRBD1 (6 bases). Germline-derived CDR1 and CDR2 are SGDLS and YYNGEE. V lost 0 bases to trimming and J lost 7 bases, with 11 bases between them. The CDR3 covers 15 residues. The CDR3 is CASSVVGDTNSPLHF. CDR3 sequence (DNA): TGTGCCAGCAGCGTAGTGGGGGACACGAATTCACCCCTCCACTTT. The full variable domain, in which reference TRBV9 and TRBJ1-6 provide the parts outside the CDR3, is DSGVTQTPKHLITATGQRVTLRCSPRSGDLSVYWYQQSLDQGLQFLIQYYNGEERAKGNILERFSAQQFPDLHSELNLSSLELGDSALYFCASSVVGDTNSPLHFGNGTRLTVT.

CDR3 nucleotides: TGTGCCAGCTCACCGCTCGGGGGACAGGGGGCCGCACACAGCTCCTACAATGAGCAGTTCTTC. Encoded protein: CASSPLGGQGAAHSSYNEQFF. The V call is TRBV18, the J call TRBJ2-1, with TRBD1 matching over 12 bases. Germline CDR1 and CDR2: KGHSH and LQKENI. Trimming removed 3 bases from V and 0 bases from J; junction bases left unmatched: 15. The CDR3 is 21 amino acids.

The V call is TRBV7-2, the J call TRBJ1-1, with D hard to call. The CDR3 consists of 13 residues. Trimming left V 0 bases short and J 11 bases short, with 13 bases between. Germline V gene data show CDR1 as SGHTA and CDR2 as FQGNSA. Written as DNA, the CDR3 is TGTGCCAGCAGCTTAGCCAGGTCCCTTTTTGCTTTCTTT. This gives the protein CASSLARSLFAFF.

The genes are TRBV6-2 or TRBV6-3 and TRBJ2-5, with D possibly called TRBD1 or TRBD2 (5 bases each). Germline V gives CDR1 MNHEY, CDR2 SVGEGT. This CDR3 is built from 13 residues. V was cut by 5 bases and J by 5 bases, with 12 bases left in between. Here the CDR3 DNA reads TGTGCCAGCAGTGGGACCCAGTGGGAGACCCAGTACTTC. It yields the protein CASSGTQWETQYF.

In this sample, this clonotype turned up a few times. The J gene is TRBJ1-5, the V gene TRBV2; no reliable D call. Trimming removed 5 bases from V and 2 bases from J, with 16 bases in between. Germline V gives CDR1 SNHLY, CDR2 FYNNEI. This CDR3 has 16 residues. The CDR3 DNA is TGTGCCAGCAGTTCCGGCCACCCGGCGGGCAATCAGCCCCAGCATTTT. Amino acids: CASSSGHPAGNQPQHF.

This clonotype came up many times. The chain combines TRBV7-2 with TRBJ1-5, with D uncertain. This CDR3 region has 13 residues. CDR1 is SGHTA and CDR2 is FQGNSA in the germline V gene. V lost 5 bases and J lost 5, with 10 bases in between. DNA for the CDR3: TGTGCCAGCAGCACCCGGGATTATCAGCCCCAGCATTTT. This sequence encodes CASSTRDYQPQHF.

This clonotype was seen a few times. CDR3 DNA sequence: TGTGCCAGCAGCTTAGTGGGGAACCCTAACACTGAAGCTTTCTTT. It translates to CASSLVGNPNTEAFF. The V gene is TRBV7-2, the J gene TRBJ1-1; D remains unclear. Germline V CDR1 and CDR2: SGHTA, FQGNSA. The CDR3 contains 15 residues. The germline V and J ends were trimmed by 1 base and 2 bases, with 11 bases remaining between them. The entire variable domain, with the rest obtained from reference TRBV7-2 and TRBJ1-1, is as follows: GAGVSQSPSNKVTEKGKDVELRCDPISGHTALYWYRQSLGQGLEFLIYFQGNSAPDKSGLPSDRFSAERTGGSVSTLTIQRTQQEDSAVYLCASSLVGNPNTEAFFGQGTRLTVV.

This clonotype was seen a handful of times. This chain links TRBV29-1 with TRBJ1-4; D uncertain. The V gene's germline CDR1 is SQVTM and CDR2 ANQGSEA. V shed 6 bases and J shed 3 bases, with 8 bases lying between them. This CDR3 comprises 12 residues. DNA of the CDR3: TGCAGCGTGTCGGGTTCTAATGAAAAACTGTTTTTT. Encoded protein: CSVSGSNEKLFF.

The CDR3 region is CATSESGPTGELFF. The CDR3 DNA follows: TGTGCCACCAGTGAATCCGGGCCAACCGGGGAGCTGTTTTTT. This rearrangement joins TRBV24-1 to TRBJ2-2; D gene unclear. Trimming shortened V by 4 bases and J by 5 bases, and 10 bases separated the two germline ends. CDR3 size: 14 residues. Germline values: CDR1 KGHDR, CDR2 SFDVKD.

The genes are TRBV7-2 and TRBJ2-5, with TRBD2 as a possible D gene (5 bases). The V gene lost 5 bases and the J gene lost 2 bases, with 9 bases spanning the gap. CDR3 size: 13 residues. Germline lookup yields CDR1 SGHTA and CDR2 FQGNSA. The CDR3 sequence is CASSIRGQETQYF. CDR3 coding DNA: TGTGCCAGCAGCATTAGAGGGCAAGAGACCCAGTACTTC. The full variable domain, its missing parts supplied by reference TRBV7-2 and TRBJ2-5, is GAGVSQSPSNKVTEKGKDVELRCDPISGHTALYWYRQSLGQGLEFLIYFQGNSAPDKSGLPSDRFSAERTGGSVSTLTIQRTQQEDSAVYLCASSIRGQETQYFGPGTRLLVL.

The chain is built from TRBV27 and TRBJ2-5, with TRBD2 matching 7 bases. V was clipped by 5 bases and J by 1 base; unmatched bases: 13. The CDR3 totals 17 residues. Germline V gives CDR1 MNHEY, CDR2 SMNVEV (reference sequence). This chain's CDR3 is CASSPLLGGGSQETQYF. CDR3 DNA: TGTGCCAGCAGTCCTCTTTTAGGCGGGGGTTCCCAAGAGACCCAGTACTTC.

This clonotype was seen a few times. The V and J genes are TRBV7-2 and TRBJ2-3; TRBD2 matches at 7 bases. The CDR3 consists of 14 residues. Unmatched junction bases numbered 8, after V lost 4 bases and J lost 7 bases. In germline, CDR1 is SGHTA, CDR2 FQGNSA. The CDR3 here is CASSSFPGGHTQYF. The CDR3 DNA reads as TGTGCCAGCAGCTCCTTCCCGGGGGGTCATACGCAGTATTTT. The entire variable domain, with the rest obtained from reference TRBV7-2 and TRBJ2-3, is as follows: GAGVSQSPSNKVTEKGKDVELRCDPISGHTALYWYRQSLGQGLEFLIYFQGNSAPDKSGLPSDRFSAERTGGSVSTLTIQRTQQEDSAVYLCASSSFPGGHTQYFGPGTRLTVL.

This clonotype was observed a handful of times. V and J are TRBV11-2 and TRBJ2-3; 7 positions match TRBD2. This CDR3 has 15 residues. V lost 2 bases, J lost 4 bases, and 6 bases stayed unmatched. Germline lookup yields CDR1 SGHAT and CDR2 FQNNGV. CDR3 nucleotides: TGTGCCAGCAGCTTATGGGAGGGGCTACCAGATACGCAGTATTTT. It specifies CASSLWEGLPDTQYF.

This chain uses TRBV20-1 with TRBJ2-1; 7 bases map to TRBD1. J lost 5 bases, V lost 6 bases, and 13 bases had no gene match. CDR3 length: 15 amino acids. Germline assignment: CDR1 DFQATT and CDR2 SNEGSKA (reference sequence). DNA of the CDR3: TGCAGTGCCCCAAGGTTAGGACAGGACGACAATGAGCAGTTCTTC. Residues: CSAPRLGQDDNEQFF.

This chain joins TRBV15 and TRBJ2-7; a possible D gene is TRBD2 (6 bases). The V end lost 2 bases, the J end lost 5 bases, and 16 bases lay between the germline ends. This CDR3 contains 15 residues. Germline V gives CDR1 LNHNV, CDR2 YYDKDF (reference sequence). Here the CDR3 DNA reads TGTGCCACCAGCAGAACTCCGACAGCTAGCGACGAGCAGTACTTC. Translating it yields CATSRTPTASDEQYF.

This clonotype was counted between two and nine times. The J gene is TRBJ2-7, the V gene TRBV5-6; a weak D match, TRBD2 (6 bases). This CDR3 spans 15 amino acids. Germline values: CDR1 SGHDT, CDR2 YYEEEE. V was cut by 0 bases and J by 2 bases, with 12 bases left in between. The chain's CDR3 is CASSLVGGRTYEQYF. The CDR3 DNA follows: TGTGCCAGCAGCTTGGTGGGGGGTCGCACCTACGAGCAGTACTTC.

This clonotype occurred many times. The rearrangement uses TRBV5-1 and TRBJ1-2; D is unresolved. This CDR3 has 16 residues. Trimming removed 0 bases at V and 3 bases at J, with 15 bases between. Germline V gene sequence: CDR1 SGHRS, CDR2 YFSETQ. The CDR3 loop reads CASSLGINLNHYGYTF. CDR3 DNA sequence: TGCGCCAGCAGCTTGGGAATCAATTTGAATCACTATGGCTACACCTTC.

The chain uses TRBV9 and TRBJ2-6; possible D gene TRBD2, 5 bases. The V gene lost 0 bases and the J gene lost 3 bases, with 13 bases spanning the gap. The CDR3 length is 17 residues. Per the germline V gene, CDR1 is SGDLS and CDR2 is YYNGEE. This CDR3 reads CASSVVPRAGGANVLTF. The CDR3 DNA follows: TGTGCCAGCAGCGTAGTGCCGAGGGCGGGTGGGGCCAACGTCCTGACTTTC.

This clonotype was recorded a few times. The rearrangement links TRBV7-2 to TRBJ1-3; a weak D match, TRBD1 (5 bases). Germline loops: CDR1 SGHTA, CDR2 FQGNSA. The V and J ends lost 8 bases and 2 bases respectively, with 10 bases between them. The CDR3 runs to 13 residues. The CDR3 sequence: CASVRGPGNTIYF. Written as DNA, the CDR3 is TGTGCCAGCGTAAGGGGACCTGGAAACACCATATATTTT.

This clonotype was counted only a few times. The gene calls are TRBV7-2 and TRBJ1-2; 9 nucleotides match TRBD1. CDR1 is SGHTA and CDR2 is FQGNSA in the germline V gene. The CDR3 consists of 14 residues. Germline trimming cut 5 bases from V and 5 bases from J; bases unmatched to any gene: 6. CDR3 residues: CASSLPGTGYGYTF. In nucleotides, the CDR3 is TGTGCCAGCAGCCTTCCCGGGACAGGGTATGGCTACACCTTC.

The chain recombines TRBV28 with TRBJ1-1; no clear D. V lost 6 bases and J 3 bases, leaving 20 bases between the germline ends. In germline, CDR1 is MDHEN, CDR2 SYDVKM. This CDR3 has 16 residues. CDR3 loop: CASSSTPADLYTEAFF. The CDR3 nucleotides are TGTGCCAGCAGCTCAACCCCCGCAGACCTTTACACTGAAGCTTTCTTT.